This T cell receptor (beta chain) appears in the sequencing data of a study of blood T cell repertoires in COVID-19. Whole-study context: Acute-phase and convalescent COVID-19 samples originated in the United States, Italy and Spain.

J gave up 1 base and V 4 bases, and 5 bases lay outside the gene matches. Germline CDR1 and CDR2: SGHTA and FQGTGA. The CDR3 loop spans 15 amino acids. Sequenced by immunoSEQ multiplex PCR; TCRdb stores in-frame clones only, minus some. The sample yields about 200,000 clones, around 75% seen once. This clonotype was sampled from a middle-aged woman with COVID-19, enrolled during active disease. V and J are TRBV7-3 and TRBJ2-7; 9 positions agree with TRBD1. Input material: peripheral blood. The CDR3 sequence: CASSSGTGLSYEQYF. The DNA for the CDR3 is TGTGCCAGCAGCTCCGGGACAGGGCTATCCTACGAGCAGTACTTC.